The text below deals with one TCR beta chain. The method was immunoSEQ multiplex PCR; TCRdb's version includes in-frame clones alone and lacks a portion of them. The sample yields roughly 150,000 clones, about 80% seen once. This entry belongs to a study of blood T cell repertoires in COVID-19. Overall study context: T cells, B-cell-depleted T cells, or PBMCs supplied cDNA or gDNA.

V was pared by 5 bases and J by 3 bases, with 11 bases between. The V gene's germline CDR1 is SQVTM and CDR2 ANQGSEA. CDR3 length: 13 amino acids. This chain links TRBV29-1 with TRBJ1-3; D perhaps matches TRBD1 (6 bases). The sample was peripheral blood. This receptor was obtained from a man aged 55 to 70 with acute or convalescent COVID-19. For the CDR3, the DNA is TGCAGCGTTAGACAGGCAGGTGGAAACACCATATATTTT. Translation gives CSVRQAGGNTIYF.